The 22 T cell receptor beta chains in this list originate from one sample, sequenced in a study of CD8 T cells in Susac syndrome. RNA in amounts of roughly 0.5 to 1 ug was reverse transcribed with random hexamers. TCRdb analysed the immunoSEQ multiplex PCR reads with MiXCR anew, one entry per CDR3 protein. The data show about 130,000 distinct CDR3 sequences, with 65% to 90% seen just once and 0.51% held by the top ten. Material: CD8+ T cells from PBMCs. These receptors all come from a human donor with multiple sclerosis.

The chain is built from TRBV5-1 and TRBJ2-7; D unclear. V lost 3 bases to trimming and J lost 3 bases, with 10 bases between them. The CDR3 extends over 13 amino acids. The germline gives CDR1 SGHRS, CDR2 YFSETQ. The CDR3 here is CASSSSELYEQYF. CDR3 coding DNA: TGCGCCAGCAGCTCCTCGGAGCTCTACGAGCAGTACTTC.

The chain joins TRBV19 to TRBJ2-7; maybe TRBD1 (6 bases). CDR1 is LNHDA and CDR2 is SQIVND in the germline V gene (reference sequence). Deletions cut 5 bases from V and 3 bases from J, with 11 bases between. The CDR3 totals 13 residues. The CDR3, as DNA: TGTGCCAGTAGTTTCGGGACAAGCTACGAGCAGTACTTC. Protein: CASSFGTSYEQYF.

The chain uses TRBV30 and TRBJ1-1; D not resolved. Germline assignment: CDR1 GTSNPN and CDR2 SVGIG (reference sequence). The germline V and J ends were trimmed by 0 bases and 3 bases, with 14 bases remaining between them. This CDR3 region has 15 residues. The CDR3 region has the DNA TGTGCCTGGAGTGTACTCACAGAGACCTACACTGAAGCTTTCTTT. This translates into CAWSVLTETYTEAFF. The variable domain in full, completed from reference TRBV30 and TRBJ1-1, reads SQTIHQWPATLVQPVGSPLSLECTVEGTSNPNLYWYRQAAGRGLQLLFYSVGIGQISSEVPQNLSASRPQDRQFILSSKKLLLSDSGFYLCAWSVLTETYTEAFFGQGTRLTVV.

The rearrangement joins TRBV2 to TRBJ1-1; D might be TRBD1 (5 bases). The length of the CDR3 is 15 residues. V shed 8 bases and J shed 1 base, with 17 bases lying between them. CDR1 and CDR2 from the germline V gene are SNHLY and FYNNEI. The CDR3 region is CASEWGSGRNTEAFF. CDR3 DNA: TGTGCCAGCGAGTGGGGTTCGGGGCGGAACACTGAAGCTTTCTTT.

This clonotype was counted between two and nine times. J is TRBJ2-7 and V is TRBV20-1; 7 bases match TRBD1. The CDR3 has 12 residues. With 1 base clipped from V and 7 bases from J, the junction kept 4 bases outside the gene matches. CDR1 DFQATT and CDR2 SNEGSKA come from the germline V gene (reference sequence). The DNA for the CDR3 is TGCAGTGCTAGAGGACAGGGCTTGGAGCAGTACTTC. Protein sequence: CSARGQGLEQYF.

The sample holds one count of this clonotype. The chain recombines TRBV4-1 with TRBJ2-2, with 11 bases lining up with TRBD2. V dropped 1 base and J dropped 9; count of bases not matched to a gene: 7. This CDR3 region has 16 residues. From germline, CDR1 is MGHRA and CDR2 YSYEKL. The CDR3 nucleotides read TGCGCCAGCAGCCAAGGCGAACTAGCGGGAGCTAGGGAGCTGTTTTTT. This sequence encodes CASSQGELAGARELFF.

Here the CDR3 DNA reads TGTGCCAGCAGCGGATCTAGCAGACATAGCACAGATACGCAGTATTTT. It codes for CASSGSSRHSTDTQYF. This chain joins TRBV9 and TRBJ2-3, with D possibly TRBD2 on 5 matching bases. The V and J ends lost 3 bases and 0 bases respectively, with 14 bases between them. The CDR3 consists of 16 residues. Germline CDR1 SGDLS, CDR2 YYNGEE.

This clonotype was detected only once. This chain links TRBV30 with TRBJ2-5, with D possibly being TRBD2 (7 bases). The CDR3 is 13 residues long. The germline V gene has CDR1 GTSNPN and CDR2 SVGIG (reference sequence). Trimming cost V 0 bases and J 5 bases, with 10 bases left between them. The CDR3 spells CAWSVGGPETQYF. CDR3 bases: TGTGCCTGGAGTGTGGGGGGGCCCGAGACCCAGTACTTC.

This clonotype was seen only once. The chain couples TRBV4-1 to TRBJ2-5; possible D gene TRBD1, 5 bases. Germline CDR1 MGHRA, CDR2 YSYEKL. CDR3 length: 15 residues. Trimming cost V 1 base and J 4 bases, with 13 bases left between them. For the CDR3, the DNA is TGCGCCAGCAGCCAAGGACAGTGGTCCCCAGAGACCCAGTACTTC. Translating it yields CASSQGQWSPETQYF.

This rearrangement joins TRBV30 to TRBJ1-2, with TRBD1 identical over 12 bases. V lost 2 bases and J lost 8; bases outside the gene matches: 6. The CDR3 is 14 amino acids. Per the germline V gene, CDR1 is GTSNPN and CDR2 is SVGIG (reference sequence). The CDR3 loop is CAWSQGTGGEGYTF. CDR3 DNA sequence: TGTGCCTGGAGTCAAGGGACAGGGGGCGAGGGCTACACCTTC. Using reference TRBV30 and TRBJ1-2 for the parts outside the CDR3, the full variable domain is SQTIHQWPATLVQPVGSPLSLECTVEGTSNPNLYWYRQAAGRGLQLLFYSVGIGQISSEVPQNLSASRPQDRQFILSSKKLLLSDSGFYLCAWSQGTGGEGYTFGSGTRLTVV.

This clonotype turned up a few times. V gene TRBV2 combines with J gene TRBJ2-7; D is ambiguous. The CDR3 has 12 amino acids. Germline CDR1 is SNHLY and CDR2 is FYNNEI. V dropped 1 base and J dropped 6 bases, with 7 bases sitting between them. The DNA of the CDR3 is TGTGCCAGCAGTGAAGTATTAGGCGAGCAGTACTTC. It is translated as CASSEVLGEQYF.

J is TRBJ2-7 and V is TRBV27; TRBD1 is a possible D gene (5 bases). This CDR3 spans 14 amino acids. Germline CDR1 reads MNHEY; CDR2 reads SMNVEV (reference sequence). The V and J ends lost 10 bases and 6 bases respectively, with 22 bases between them. In nucleotides, the CDR3 is TGTGCCACCTCCCAGGCAGGGCAGGTGTCCGAGCAGTACTTC. This translates into CATSQAGQVSEQYF.

The chain couples TRBV28 to TRBJ1-5, with 9 bases lining up with TRBD1. V lost 6 bases, J lost 8 bases, and 5 bases stayed unmatched. The CDR3 is 13 amino acids. From germline, CDR1 is MDHEN and CDR2 SYDVKM. CDR3 protein: CASSYRGREPQHF. The CDR3 region has the DNA TGTGCCAGCAGCTACAGGGGGCGGGAGCCCCAGCATTTT.

CDR3 DNA: TGTGCCAGCAGAGGACAGGGGACAACTAATGAAAAACTGTTTTTT. The encoded protein is CASRGQGTTNEKLFF. This chain links TRBV3-1 with TRBJ1-4; 9 nucleotides agree with TRBD1. This CDR3 is built from 15 residues. Germline CDR1 is LGHDT and CDR2 is YNNKEL (reference sequence). V dropped 6 bases and J dropped 0; count of bases not matched to a gene: 2.

J is TRBJ1-1 and V is TRBV24-1; no clear D. CDR3 length equals 14 residues. V dropped 1 base and J dropped 2 bases, with 7 bases sitting between them. Per germline, CDR1 KGHDR and CDR2 SFDVKD. The CDR3 protein is CATSDLTGNTEAFF. The CDR3 DNA is TGTGCCACCAGTGATTTAACGGGAAACACTGAAGCTTTCTTT.

The V gene is TRBV13, the J gene TRBJ2-2, with 7 bases lining up with TRBD1. V was pared by 4 bases and J by 7 bases, with 6 bases of the junction left unmatched. Germline CDR1 is PRHDT and CDR2 is FYEKMQ (reference sequence). This CDR3 is 14 amino acids long. The CDR3: CASSSRTGIGELFF. Written as DNA, the CDR3 is TGTGCCAGCAGCTCCCGGACAGGCATCGGGGAGCTGTTTTTT.

This chain uses TRBV27 with TRBJ2-1; 9 nucleotides match TRBD2. This CDR3 contains 15 residues. Germline V gene data show CDR1 as MNHEY and CDR2 as SMNVEV (reference sequence). Trimming took 6 bases from V and 0 from J; bases not matched to a gene: 3. The CDR3 DNA reads TGTGCCAGCAGATTAGCGGGGGACTCCTACAATGAGCAGTTCTTC. It translates to CASRLAGDSYNEQFF.

This chain joins TRBV15 and TRBJ1-6, with D possibly being TRBD1 (5 bases). The V gene's germline CDR1 is LNHNV and CDR2 YYDKDF (reference sequence). Trimming took 4 bases from V and 5 from J, leaving 12 bases between them. The CDR3 contains 15 residues. The CDR3 here is CATSTRTPDNSPLHF. CDR3 bases: TGTGCCACCAGCACCCGGACACCGGATAATTCACCCCTCCACTTT.

This sequence joins TRBV6-6 and TRBJ2-1, with D perhaps matching TRBD1 (6 bases). This CDR3 is built from 15 residues. Trimming shortened V by 5 bases and J by 7 bases, and 18 bases separated the two germline ends. Germline V gene lookup returns CDR1 MNHNY and CDR2 SVGAGI (reference sequence). CDR3 in amino acids: CASSPTGFGSNEQFF. The CDR3 DNA reads as TGTGCCAGCAGTCCCACAGGGTTTGGGAGTAATGAGCAGTTCTTC.

V and J are TRBV7-9 and TRBJ2-1; 10 nucleotides agree with TRBD2. The CDR3 loop spans 15 amino acids. Germline-derived CDR1 and CDR2 are SEHNR and FQNEAQ (reference sequence). The junction had 9 bases not matched to a gene; V was cut back by 7 bases and J by 6 bases. This CDR3 is CASTLSSSGSNEQFF. The DNA for the CDR3 is TGTGCCAGCACCCTTAGCTCTAGCGGGAGCAATGAGCAGTTCTTC.

This chain connects TRBV10-3 to TRBJ1-4, with unresolved D. CDR3 length: 13 amino acids. V lost 4 bases and J lost 7, with 10 bases in between. Germline V gene data show CDR1 as ENHRY and CDR2 as SYGVKD. CDR3 in amino acids: CAISGSGPEKLFF. The CDR3 coding sequence is TGTGCCATCAGTGGATCAGGACCTGAAAAACTGTTTTTT.

This sequence joins TRBV12-3 or TRBV12-4 and TRBJ1-1; tentatively, D is TRBD1 (6 bases). Trimming cost V 5 bases and J 1 base, with 11 bases left between them. The CDR3 extends over 14 amino acids. CDR3 amino acids: CASSQWTENTEAFF. The DNA of the CDR3 is TGTGCCAGCAGTCAATGGACAGAGAACACTGAAGCTTTCTTT.